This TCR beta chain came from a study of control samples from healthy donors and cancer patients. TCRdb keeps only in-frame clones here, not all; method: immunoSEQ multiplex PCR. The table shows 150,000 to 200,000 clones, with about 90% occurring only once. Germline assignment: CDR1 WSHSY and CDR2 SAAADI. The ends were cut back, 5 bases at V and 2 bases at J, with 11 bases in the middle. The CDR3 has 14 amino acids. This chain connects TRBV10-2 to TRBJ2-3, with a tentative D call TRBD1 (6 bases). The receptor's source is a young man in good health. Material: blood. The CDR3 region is CASSWDTPTDTQYF. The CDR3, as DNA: TGCGCCAGCAGTTGGGACACCCCCACAGATACGCAGTATTTT.